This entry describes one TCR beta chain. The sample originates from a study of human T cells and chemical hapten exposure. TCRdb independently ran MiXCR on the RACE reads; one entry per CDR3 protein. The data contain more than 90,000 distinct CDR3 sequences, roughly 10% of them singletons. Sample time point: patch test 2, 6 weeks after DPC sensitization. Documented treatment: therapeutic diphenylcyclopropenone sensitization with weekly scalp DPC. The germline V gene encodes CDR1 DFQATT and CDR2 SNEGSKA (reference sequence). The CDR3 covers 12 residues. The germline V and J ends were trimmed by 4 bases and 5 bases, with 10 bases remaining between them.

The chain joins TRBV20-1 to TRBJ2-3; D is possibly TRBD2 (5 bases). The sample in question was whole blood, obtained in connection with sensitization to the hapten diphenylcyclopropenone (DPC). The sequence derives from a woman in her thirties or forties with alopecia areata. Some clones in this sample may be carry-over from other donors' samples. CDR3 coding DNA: TGCAGTGCTATGGACTCGATAGATACGCAGTATTTT. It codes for CSAMDSIDTQYF.